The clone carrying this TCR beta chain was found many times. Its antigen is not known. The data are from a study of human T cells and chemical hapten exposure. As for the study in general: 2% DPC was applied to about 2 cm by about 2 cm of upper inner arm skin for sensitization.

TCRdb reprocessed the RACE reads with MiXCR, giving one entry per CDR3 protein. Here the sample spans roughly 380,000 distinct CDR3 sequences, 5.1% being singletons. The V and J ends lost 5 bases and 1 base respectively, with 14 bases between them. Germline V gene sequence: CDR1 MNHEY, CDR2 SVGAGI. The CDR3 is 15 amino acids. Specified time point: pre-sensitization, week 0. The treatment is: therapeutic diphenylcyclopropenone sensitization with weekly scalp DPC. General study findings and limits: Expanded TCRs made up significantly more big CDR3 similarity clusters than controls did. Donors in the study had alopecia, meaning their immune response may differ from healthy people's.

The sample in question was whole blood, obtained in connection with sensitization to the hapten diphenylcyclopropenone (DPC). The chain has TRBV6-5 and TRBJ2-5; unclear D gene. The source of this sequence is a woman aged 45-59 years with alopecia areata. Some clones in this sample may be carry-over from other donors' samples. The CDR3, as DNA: TGTGCCAGCAGTCCCTCCGACCGAATCCAAGAGACCCAGTACTTC. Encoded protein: CASSPSDRIQETQYF.